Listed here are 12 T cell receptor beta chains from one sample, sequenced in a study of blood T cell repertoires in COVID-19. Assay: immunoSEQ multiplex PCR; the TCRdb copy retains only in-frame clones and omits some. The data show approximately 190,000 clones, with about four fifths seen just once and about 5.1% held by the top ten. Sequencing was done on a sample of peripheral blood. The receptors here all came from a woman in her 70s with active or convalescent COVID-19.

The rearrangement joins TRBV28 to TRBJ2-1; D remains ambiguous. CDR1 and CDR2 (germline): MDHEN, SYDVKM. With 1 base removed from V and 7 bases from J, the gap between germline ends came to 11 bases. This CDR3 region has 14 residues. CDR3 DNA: TGTGCCAGCAGTTTATTTGAGAATTTAAATGAGCAGTTCTTC. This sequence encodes CASSLFENLNEQFF.

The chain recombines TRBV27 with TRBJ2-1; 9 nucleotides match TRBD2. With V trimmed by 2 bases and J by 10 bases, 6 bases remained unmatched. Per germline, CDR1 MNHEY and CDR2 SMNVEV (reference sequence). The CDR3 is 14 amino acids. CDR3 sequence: CASSLAGGPPEQFF. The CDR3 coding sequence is TGTGCCAGCAGTTTAGCGGGAGGGCCTCCGGAGCAGTTCTTC.

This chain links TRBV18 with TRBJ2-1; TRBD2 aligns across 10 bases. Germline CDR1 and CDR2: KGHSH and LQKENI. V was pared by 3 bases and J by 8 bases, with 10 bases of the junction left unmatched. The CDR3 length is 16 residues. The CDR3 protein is CASSPWKREGRDEQFF. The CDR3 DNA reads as TGTGCCAGCTCACCGTGGAAGCGGGAGGGCCGGGATGAGCAGTTCTTC.

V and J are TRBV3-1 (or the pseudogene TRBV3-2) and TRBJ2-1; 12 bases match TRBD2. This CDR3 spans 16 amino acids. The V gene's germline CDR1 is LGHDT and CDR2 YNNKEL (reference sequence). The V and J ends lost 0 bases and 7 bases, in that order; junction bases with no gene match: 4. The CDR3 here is CASSQDGTSGGNEQFF. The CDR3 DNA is TGTGCCAGCAGCCAAGATGGCACTAGCGGGGGGAATGAGCAGTTCTTC.

In nucleotides, the CDR3 is TGTGCCAGCAGTGAATTACAGGGGGCGCGGGGCGGGGAGCTGTTTTTT. Amino acids: CASSELQGARGGELFF. This sequence joins TRBV6-1 and TRBJ2-2; TRBD1 matches at 9 bases. V lost 2 bases, J lost 7 bases, and 8 bases stayed unmatched. The CDR3 length is 16 residues. CDR1 and CDR2 from the germline V gene are MNHNS and SASEGT.

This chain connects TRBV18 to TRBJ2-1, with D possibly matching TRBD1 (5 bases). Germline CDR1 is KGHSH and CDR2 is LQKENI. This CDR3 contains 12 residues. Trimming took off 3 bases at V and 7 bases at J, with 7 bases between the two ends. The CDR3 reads CASSPGLNEQFF. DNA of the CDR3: TGTGCCAGCTCACCGGGGCTGAATGAGCAGTTCTTC.

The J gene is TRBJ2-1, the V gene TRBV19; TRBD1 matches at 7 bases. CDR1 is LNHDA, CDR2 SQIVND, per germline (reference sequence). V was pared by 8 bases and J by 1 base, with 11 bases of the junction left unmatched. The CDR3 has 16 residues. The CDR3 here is CASSPIDRASYNEQFF. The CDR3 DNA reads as TGTGCCAGTTCCCCGATCGACAGGGCTTCCTACAATGAGCAGTTCTTC.

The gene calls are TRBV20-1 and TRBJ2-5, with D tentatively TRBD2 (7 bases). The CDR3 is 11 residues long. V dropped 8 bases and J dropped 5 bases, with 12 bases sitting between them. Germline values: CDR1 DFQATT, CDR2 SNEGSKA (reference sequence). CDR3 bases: TGCAGTATCAGGGGAGGGGAGACCCAGTACTTC. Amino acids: CSIRGGETQYF.

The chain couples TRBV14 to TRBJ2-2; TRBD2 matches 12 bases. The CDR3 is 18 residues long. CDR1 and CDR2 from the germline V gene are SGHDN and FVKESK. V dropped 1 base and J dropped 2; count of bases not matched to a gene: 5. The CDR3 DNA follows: TGTGCCAGCAGCCAAGGACTAGCGGGAGCGGCTAACACCGGGGAGCTGTTTTTT. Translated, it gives CASSQGLAGAANTGELFF. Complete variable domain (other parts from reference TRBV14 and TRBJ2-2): EAGVTQFPSHSVIEKGQTVTLRCDPISGHDNLYWYRRVMGKEIKFLLHFVKESKQDESGMPNNRFLAERTGGTYSTLKVQPAELEDSGVYFCASSQGLAGAANTGELFFGEGSRLTVL.

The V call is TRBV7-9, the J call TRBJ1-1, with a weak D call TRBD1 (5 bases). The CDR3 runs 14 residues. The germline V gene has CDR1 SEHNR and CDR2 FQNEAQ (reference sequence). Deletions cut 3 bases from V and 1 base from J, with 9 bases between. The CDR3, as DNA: TGTGCCAGCAGCTTTGGACACCCGAACACTGAAGCTTTCTTT. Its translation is CASSFGHPNTEAFF.

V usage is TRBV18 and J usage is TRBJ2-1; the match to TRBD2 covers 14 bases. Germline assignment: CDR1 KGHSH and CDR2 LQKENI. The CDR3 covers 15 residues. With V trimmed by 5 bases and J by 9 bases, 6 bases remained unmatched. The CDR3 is CASSALGTSGSEQFF. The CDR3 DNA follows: TGTGCCAGCTCAGCACTCGGGACTAGCGGGAGTGAGCAGTTCTTC.

CDR3 in DNA: TGTGCCAGCAGTTATACGGGACTCTACAATGAGCAGTTCTTC. The encoded protein is CASSYTGLYNEQFF. The rearrangement joins TRBV6-6 to TRBJ2-1; D perhaps matches TRBD2 (6 bases). V shed 3 bases and J shed 3 bases, with 9 bases lying between them. CDR3 length: 14 amino acids. CDR1 is MNHNY and CDR2 is SVGAGI in the germline V gene (reference sequence).